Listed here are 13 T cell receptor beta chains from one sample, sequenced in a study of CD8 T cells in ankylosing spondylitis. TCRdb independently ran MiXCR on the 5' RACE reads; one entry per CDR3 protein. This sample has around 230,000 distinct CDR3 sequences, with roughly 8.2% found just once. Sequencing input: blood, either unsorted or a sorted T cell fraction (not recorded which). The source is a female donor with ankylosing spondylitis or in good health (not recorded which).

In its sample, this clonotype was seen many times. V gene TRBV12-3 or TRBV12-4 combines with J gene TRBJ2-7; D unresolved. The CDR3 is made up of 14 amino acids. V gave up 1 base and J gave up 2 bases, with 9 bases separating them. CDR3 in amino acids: CASSLGGVPYEQYF. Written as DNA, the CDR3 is TGTGCCAGCAGTTTAGGGGGTGTCCCCTACGAGCAGTACTTC.

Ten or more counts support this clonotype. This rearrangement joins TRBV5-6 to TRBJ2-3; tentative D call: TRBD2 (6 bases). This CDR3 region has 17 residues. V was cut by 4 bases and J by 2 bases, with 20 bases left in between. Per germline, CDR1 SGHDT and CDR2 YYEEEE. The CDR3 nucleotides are TGTGCCAGCAGCCTCCACCGACTAGTGGGAGACACAGATACGCAGTATTTT. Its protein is CASSLHRLVGDTDTQYF.

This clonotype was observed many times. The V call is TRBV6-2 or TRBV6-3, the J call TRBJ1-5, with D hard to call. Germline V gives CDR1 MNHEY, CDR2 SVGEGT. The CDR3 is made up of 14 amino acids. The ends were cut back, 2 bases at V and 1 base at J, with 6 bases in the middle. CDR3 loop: CASSYGVSNQPQHF. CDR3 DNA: TGTGCCAGCAGTTACGGGGTCAGCAATCAGCCCCAGCATTTT.

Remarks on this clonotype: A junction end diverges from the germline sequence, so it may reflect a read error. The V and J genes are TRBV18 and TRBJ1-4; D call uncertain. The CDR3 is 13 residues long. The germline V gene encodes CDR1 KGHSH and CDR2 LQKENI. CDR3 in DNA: TGTGCCAGCTCACCACCCGGGGTAGGACCAAGGCGGTTT. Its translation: CASSPPGVGPRRF. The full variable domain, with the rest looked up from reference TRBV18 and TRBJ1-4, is NAGVMQNPRHLVRRRGQEARLRCSPMKGHSHVYWYRQLPEEGLKFMVYLQKENIIDESGMPKERFSAEFPKEGPSILRIQQVVRGDSAAYFCASSPPGVGPRRFGSGTQLSVL.

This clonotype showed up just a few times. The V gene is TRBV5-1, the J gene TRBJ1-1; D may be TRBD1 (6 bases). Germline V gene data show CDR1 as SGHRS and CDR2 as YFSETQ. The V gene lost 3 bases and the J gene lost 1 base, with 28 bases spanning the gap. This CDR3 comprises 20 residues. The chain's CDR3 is CASSYTAPGGGPAGNTEAFF. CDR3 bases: TGCGCCAGCAGCTACACCGCCCCGGGCGGGGGGCCCGCGGGGAACACTGAAGCTTTCTTT.

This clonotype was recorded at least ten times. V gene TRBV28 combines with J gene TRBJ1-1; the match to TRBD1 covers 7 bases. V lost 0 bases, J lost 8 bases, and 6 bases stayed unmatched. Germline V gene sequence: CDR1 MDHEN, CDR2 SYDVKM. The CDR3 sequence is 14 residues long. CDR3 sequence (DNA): TGTGCCAGCAGTTTATGGGGGGACAGACAGGAAGCTTTCTTT. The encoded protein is CASSLWGDRQEAFF.

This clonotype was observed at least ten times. CDR3 sequence reads: CASSVIRGWGYEQYF. The CDR3 nucleotides read TGTGCCAGCAGCGTCATCAGGGGGTGGGGATACGAGCAGTACTTC. The chain has TRBV7-8 and TRBJ2-7, with TRBD1 matching 7 bases. CDR3 length: 15 amino acids. V was pared by 5 bases and J by 4 bases, with 11 bases of the junction left unmatched. From germline, CDR1 is SGHVS and CDR2 FQNEAQ.

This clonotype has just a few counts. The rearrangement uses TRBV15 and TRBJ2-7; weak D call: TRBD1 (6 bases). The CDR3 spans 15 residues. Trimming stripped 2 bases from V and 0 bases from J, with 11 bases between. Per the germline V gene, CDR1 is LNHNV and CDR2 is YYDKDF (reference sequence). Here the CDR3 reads CATSRRTAFSYEQYF. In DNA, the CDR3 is TGTGCCACCAGCAGAAGGACAGCTTTCTCCTACGAGCAGTACTTC.

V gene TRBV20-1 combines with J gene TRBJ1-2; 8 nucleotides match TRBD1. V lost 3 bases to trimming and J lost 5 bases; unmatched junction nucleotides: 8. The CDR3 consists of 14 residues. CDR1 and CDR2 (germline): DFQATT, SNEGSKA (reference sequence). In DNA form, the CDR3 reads TGCAGTGCTAGCCCAGACAGGGGAGGGTATGGCTACACCTTC. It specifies CSASPDRGGYGYTF.

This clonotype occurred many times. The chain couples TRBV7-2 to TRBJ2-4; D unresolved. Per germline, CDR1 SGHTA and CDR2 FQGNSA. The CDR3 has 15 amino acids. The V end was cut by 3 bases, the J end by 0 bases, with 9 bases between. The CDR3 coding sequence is TGTGCCAGCAGCTTCGATCGGCTAGCCAAAAACATTCAGTACTTC. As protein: CASSFDRLAKNIQYF.

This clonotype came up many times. The CDR3 reads CASSFLEGVLFF. CDR3 in DNA: TGTGCCAGCAGCTTTTTGGAGGGAGTGCTGTTTTTT. The gene calls are TRBV7-8 and TRBJ2-2, with a possible D match to TRBD2 (6 bases). With 3 bases removed from V and 13 bases from J, the gap between germline ends came to 12 bases. There are 12 residues in the CDR3. Germline loops: CDR1 SGHVS, CDR2 FQNEAQ.

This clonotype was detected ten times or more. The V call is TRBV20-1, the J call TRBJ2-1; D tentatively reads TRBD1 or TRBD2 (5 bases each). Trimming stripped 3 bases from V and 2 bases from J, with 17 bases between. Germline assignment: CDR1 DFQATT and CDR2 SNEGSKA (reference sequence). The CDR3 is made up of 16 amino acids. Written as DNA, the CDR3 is TGCAGTGCTAGGTCAACTCGGGGCCTGACCTACAATGAGCAGTTCTTC. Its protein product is CSARSTRGLTYNEQFF.

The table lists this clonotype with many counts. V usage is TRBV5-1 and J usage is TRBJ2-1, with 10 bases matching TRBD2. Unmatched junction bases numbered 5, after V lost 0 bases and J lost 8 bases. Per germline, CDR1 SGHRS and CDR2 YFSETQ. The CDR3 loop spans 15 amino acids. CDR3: CASSLGSSGGDEQFF. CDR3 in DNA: TGCGCCAGCAGCTTGGGATCTAGCGGGGGAGATGAGCAGTTCTTC.